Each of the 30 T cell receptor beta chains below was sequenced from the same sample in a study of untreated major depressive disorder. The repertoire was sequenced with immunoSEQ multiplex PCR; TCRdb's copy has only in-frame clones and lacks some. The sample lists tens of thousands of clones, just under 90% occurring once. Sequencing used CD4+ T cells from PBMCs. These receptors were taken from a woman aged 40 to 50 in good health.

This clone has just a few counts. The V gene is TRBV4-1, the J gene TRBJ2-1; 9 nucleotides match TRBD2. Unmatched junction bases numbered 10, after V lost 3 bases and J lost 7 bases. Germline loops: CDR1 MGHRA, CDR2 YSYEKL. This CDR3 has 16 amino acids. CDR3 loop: CASSHYWREGQNEQFF. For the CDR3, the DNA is TGCGCCAGCAGCCACTACTGGCGGGAGGGCCAAAATGAGCAGTTCTTC.

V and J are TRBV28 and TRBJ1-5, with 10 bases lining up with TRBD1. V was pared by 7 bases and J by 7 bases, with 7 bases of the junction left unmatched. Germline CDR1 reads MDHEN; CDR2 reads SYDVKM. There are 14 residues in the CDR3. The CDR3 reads CASTFADRGQPQHF. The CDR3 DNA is TGTGCCAGCACCTTCGCGGACAGGGGGCAGCCCCAGCATTTT.

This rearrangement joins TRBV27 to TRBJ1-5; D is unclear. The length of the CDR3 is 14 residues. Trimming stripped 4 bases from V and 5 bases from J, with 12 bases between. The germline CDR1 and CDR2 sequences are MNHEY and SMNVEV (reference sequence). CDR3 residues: CASSSRHRDQPQHF. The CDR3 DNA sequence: TGTGCCAGCAGTTCCAGACACAGAGATCAGCCCCAGCATTTT.

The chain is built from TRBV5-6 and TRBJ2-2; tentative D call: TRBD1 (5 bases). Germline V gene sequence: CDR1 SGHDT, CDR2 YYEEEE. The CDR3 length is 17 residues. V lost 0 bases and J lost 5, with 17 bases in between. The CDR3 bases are TGTGCCAGCAGCTTGGTCGTGGCAGGGAAGAAGACCGGGGAGCTGTTTTTT. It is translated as CASSLVVAGKKTGELFF.

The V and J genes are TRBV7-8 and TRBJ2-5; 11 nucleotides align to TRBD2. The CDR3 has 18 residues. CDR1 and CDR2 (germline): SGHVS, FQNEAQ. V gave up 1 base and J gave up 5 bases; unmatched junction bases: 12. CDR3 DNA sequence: TGTGCCAGCAGCTTAGTGATAGCGGGGGGGACCTCCCGGGAGACCCAGTACTTC. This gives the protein CASSLVIAGGTSRETQYF.

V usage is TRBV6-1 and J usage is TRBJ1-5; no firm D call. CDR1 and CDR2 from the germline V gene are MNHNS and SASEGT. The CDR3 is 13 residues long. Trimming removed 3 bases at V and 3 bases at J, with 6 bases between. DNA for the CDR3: TGTGCCAGCAGTGAGAATCTCAATCAGCCCCAGCATTTT. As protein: CASSENLNQPQHF.

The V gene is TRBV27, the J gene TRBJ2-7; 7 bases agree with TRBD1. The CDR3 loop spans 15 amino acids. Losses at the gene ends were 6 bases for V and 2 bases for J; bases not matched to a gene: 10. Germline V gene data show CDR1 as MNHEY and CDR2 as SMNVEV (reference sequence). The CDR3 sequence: CASRPVGGATYEQYF. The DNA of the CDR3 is TGTGCCAGCAGACCCGTAGGGGGCGCGACCTACGAGCAGTACTTC.

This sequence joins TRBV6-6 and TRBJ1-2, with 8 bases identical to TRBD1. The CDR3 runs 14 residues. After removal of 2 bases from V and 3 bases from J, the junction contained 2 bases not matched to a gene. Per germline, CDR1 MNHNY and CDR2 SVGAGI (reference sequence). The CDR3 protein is CASSYTTGDYGYTF. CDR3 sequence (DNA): TGTGCCAGCAGTTACACGACAGGGGACTATGGCTACACCTTC.

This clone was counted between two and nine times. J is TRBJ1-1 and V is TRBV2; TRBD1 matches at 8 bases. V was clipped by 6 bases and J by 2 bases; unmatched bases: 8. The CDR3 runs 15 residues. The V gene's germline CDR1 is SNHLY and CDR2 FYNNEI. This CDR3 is CASSANGQGNTEAFF. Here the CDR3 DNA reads TGTGCCAGCAGCGCCAACGGACAGGGAAACACTGAAGCTTTCTTT. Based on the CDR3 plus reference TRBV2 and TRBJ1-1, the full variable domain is EPEVTQTPSHQVTQMGQEVILRCVPISNHLYFYWYRQILGQKVEFLVSFYNNEISEKSEIFDDQFSVERPDGSNFTLKIRSTKLEDSAMYFCASSANGQGNTEAFFGQGTRLTVV.

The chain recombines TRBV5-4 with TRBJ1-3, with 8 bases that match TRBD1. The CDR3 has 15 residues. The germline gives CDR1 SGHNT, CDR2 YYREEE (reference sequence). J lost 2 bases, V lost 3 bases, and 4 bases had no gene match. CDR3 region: CASSSKTGAGNTIYF. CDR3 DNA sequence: TGTGCCAGCAGCTCAAAGACAGGGGCTGGAAACACCATATATTTT.

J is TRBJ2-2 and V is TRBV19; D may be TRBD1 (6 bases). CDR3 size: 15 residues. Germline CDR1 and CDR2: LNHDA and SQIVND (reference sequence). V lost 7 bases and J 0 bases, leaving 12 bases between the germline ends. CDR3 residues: CASKKGDTNTGELFF. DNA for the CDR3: TGTGCCAGTAAGAAGGGGGACACGAACACCGGGGAGCTGTTTTTT. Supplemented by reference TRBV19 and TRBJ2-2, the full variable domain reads DGGITQSPKYLFRKEGQNVTLSCEQNLNHDAMYWYRQDPGQGLRLIYYSQIVNDFQKGDIAEGYSVSREKKESFPLTVTSAQKNPTAFYLCASKKGDTNTGELFFGEGSRLTVL.

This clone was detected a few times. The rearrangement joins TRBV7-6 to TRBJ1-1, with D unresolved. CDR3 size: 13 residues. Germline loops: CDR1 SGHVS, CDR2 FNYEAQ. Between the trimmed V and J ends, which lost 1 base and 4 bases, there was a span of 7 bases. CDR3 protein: CASSLGGVTEAFF. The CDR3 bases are TGTGCCAGCAGCTTAGGGGGAGTCACTGAAGCTTTCTTT. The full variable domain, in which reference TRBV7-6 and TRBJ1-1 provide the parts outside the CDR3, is GAGVSQSPRYKVTKRGQDVALRCDPISGHVSLYWYRQALGQGPEFLTYFNYEAQQDKSGLPNDRFSAERPEGSISTLTIQRTEQRDSAMYRCASSLGGVTEAFFGQGTRLTVV.

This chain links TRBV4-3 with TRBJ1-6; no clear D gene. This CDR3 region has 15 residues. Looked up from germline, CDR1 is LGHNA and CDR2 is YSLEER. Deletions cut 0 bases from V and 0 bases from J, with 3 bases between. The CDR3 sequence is CASSQDSSYNSPLHF. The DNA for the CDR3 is TGCGCCAGCAGCCAAGATAGCTCCTATAATTCACCCCTCCACTTT.

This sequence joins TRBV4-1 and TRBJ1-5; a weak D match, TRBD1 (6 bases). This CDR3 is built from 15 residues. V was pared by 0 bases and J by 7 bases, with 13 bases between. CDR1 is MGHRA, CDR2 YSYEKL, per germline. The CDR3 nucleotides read TGCGCCAGCAGCCAAGAAGCAGGGGTAGGGCAGCCCCAGCATTTT. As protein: CASSQEAGVGQPQHF.

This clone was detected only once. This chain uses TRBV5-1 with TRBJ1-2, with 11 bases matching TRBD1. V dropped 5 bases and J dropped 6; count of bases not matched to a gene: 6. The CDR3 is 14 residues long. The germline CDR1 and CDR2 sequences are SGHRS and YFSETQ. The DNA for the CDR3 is TGCGCCAGCAGACCGGGACAGGGGGTCGATGGCTACACCTTC. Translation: CASRPGQGVDGYTF.

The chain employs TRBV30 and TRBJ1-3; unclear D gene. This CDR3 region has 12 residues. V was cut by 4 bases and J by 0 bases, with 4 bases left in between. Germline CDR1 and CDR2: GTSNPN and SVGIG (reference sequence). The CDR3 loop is CAWIPSGNTIYF. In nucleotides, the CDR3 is TGTGCCTGGATACCCTCTGGAAACACCATATATTTT.

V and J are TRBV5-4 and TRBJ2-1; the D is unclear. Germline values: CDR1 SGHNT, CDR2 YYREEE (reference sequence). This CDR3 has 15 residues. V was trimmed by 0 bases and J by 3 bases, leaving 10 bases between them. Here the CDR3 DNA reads TGTGCCAGCAGCTTGGCCTCCGGCCTCTACAATGAGCAGTTCTTC. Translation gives CASSLASGLYNEQFF.

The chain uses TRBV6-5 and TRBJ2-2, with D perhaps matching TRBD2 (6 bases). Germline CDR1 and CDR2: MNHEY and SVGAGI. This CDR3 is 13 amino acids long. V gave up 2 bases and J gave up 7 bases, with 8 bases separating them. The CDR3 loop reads CASSYAGSGELFF. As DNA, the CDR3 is TGTGCCAGCAGTTACGCGGGGAGCGGGGAGCTGTTTTTT.

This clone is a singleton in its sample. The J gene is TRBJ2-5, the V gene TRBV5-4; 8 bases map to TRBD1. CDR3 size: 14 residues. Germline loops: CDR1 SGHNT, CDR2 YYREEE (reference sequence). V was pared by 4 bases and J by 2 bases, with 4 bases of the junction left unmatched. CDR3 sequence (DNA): TGTGCCAGCAGCGTCGGACAGGGACAAGAGACCCAGTACTTC. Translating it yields CASSVGQGQETQYF.

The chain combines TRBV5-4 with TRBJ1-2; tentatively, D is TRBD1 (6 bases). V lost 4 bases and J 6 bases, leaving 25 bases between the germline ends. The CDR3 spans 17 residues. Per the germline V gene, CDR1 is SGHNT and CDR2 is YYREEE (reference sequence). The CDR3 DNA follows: TGTGCCAGCAGCCCCCCCCCACCGGGGGCGGTGGGCGATGGCTACACCTTC. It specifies CASSPPPPGAVGDGYTF.

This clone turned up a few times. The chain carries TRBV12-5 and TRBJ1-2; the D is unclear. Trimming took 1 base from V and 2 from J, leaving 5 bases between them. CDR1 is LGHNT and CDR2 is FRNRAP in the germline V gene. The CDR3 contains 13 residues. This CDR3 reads CASGLGRNYGYTF. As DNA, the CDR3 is TGTGCTAGTGGTTTGGGAAGGAACTATGGCTACACCTTC.

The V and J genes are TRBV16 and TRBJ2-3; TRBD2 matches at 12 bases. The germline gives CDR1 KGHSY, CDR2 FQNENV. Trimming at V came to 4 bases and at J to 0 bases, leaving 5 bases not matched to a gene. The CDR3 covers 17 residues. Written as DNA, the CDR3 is TGTGCCAGCAGCCCGATAGGACTAGCGGGGAGCACAGATACGCAGTATTTT. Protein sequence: CASSPIGLAGSTDTQYF.

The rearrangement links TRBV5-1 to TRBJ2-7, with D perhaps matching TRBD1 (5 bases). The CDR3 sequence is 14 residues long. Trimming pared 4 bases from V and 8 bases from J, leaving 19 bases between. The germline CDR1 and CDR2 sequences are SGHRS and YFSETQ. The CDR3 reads CASSPHQQVHKQYF. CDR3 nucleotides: TGCGCCAGCAGCCCCCACCAACAGGTGCACAAGCAGTACTTC.

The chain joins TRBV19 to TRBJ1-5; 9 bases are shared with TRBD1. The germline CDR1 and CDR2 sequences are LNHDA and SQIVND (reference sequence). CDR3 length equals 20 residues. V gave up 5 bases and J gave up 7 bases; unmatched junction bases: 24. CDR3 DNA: TGTGCCAGTAGTTCCTGGCCCGGGACAGGGAAAGCCGCCCGGCAGCAGCCCCAGCATTTT. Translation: CASSSWPGTGKAARQQPQHF. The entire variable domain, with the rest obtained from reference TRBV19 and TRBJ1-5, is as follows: DGGITQSPKYLFRKEGQNVTLSCEQNLNHDAMYWYRQDPGQGLRLIYYSQIVNDFQKGDIAEGYSVSREKKESFPLTVTSAQKNPTAFYLCASSSWPGTGKAARQQPQHFGDGTRLSIL.

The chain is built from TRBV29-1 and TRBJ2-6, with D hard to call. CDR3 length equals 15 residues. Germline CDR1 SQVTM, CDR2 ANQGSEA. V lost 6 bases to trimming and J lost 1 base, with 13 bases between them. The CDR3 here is CSVVSFSSGANVLTF. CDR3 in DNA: TGCAGCGTGGTTTCATTTTCGTCTGGGGCCAACGTCCTGACTTTC.

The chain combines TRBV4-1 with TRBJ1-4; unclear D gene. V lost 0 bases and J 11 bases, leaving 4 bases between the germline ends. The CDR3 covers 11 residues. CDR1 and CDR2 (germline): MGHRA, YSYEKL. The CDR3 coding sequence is TGCGCCAGCAGCCAAGACTCCAAACTGTTTTTT. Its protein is CASSQDSKLFF.

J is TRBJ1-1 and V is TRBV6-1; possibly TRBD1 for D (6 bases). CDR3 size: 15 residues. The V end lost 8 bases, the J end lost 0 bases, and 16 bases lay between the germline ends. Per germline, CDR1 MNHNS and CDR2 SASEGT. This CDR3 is CASEDSQTVNTEAFF. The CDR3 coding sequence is TGTGCCAGCGAGGACAGTCAGACGGTGAACACTGAAGCTTTCTTT.

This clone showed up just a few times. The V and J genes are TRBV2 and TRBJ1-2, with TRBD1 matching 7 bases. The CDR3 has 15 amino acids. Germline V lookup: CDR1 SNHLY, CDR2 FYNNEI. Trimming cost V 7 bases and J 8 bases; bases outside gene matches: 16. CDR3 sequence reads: CASTPSPRGRNGYTF. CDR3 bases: TGTGCCAGCACACCCTCCCCCAGGGGGAGGAACGGCTACACCTTC.

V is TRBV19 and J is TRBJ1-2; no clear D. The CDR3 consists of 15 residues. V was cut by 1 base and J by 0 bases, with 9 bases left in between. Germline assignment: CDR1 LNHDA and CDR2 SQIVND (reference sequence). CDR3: CASSIGAQTNYGYTF. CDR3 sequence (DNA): TGTGCCAGTAGTATAGGGGCACAGACTAACTATGGCTACACCTTC.

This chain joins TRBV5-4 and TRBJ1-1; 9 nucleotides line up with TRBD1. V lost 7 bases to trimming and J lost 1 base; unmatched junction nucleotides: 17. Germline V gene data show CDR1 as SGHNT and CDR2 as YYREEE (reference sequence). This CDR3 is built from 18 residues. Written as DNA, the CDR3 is TGTGCCAGCCCCGGTAGACAGGGGGTCGCAGGGGCGAACACTGAAGCTTTCTTT. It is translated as CASPGRQGVAGANTEAFF.